This TCR beta chain was captured by sequencing in a study of blood T cells in healthy people across ages. The second PCR ran roughly 6 to 12 cycles with a sample-barcoded 5' primer and J-beta primers. Each of the cDNA molecules was tagged by a template-switch adaptor with 12 random nucleotides. A single record per CDR3 protein comes from TCRdb applying MiXCR to the 5' RACE reads. The sample includes about 1.6 million distinct CDR3 sequences, about 32% of them seen just once. Donors ranged from about 6 to 90 years old and were healthy Caucasians in Russia. With 3 bases clipped from V and 4 bases from J, the junction kept 6 bases outside the gene matches. The CDR3 covers 15 residues. Germline V CDR1 and CDR2: KGHSH, LQKENI.

The chain couples TRBV18 to TRBJ1-1; TRBD1 matches at 9 bases. This receptor was obtained from a woman under 40 in good health. The specimen was blood. The CDR3 protein is CASSPGTGMGTEAFF. The CDR3 DNA follows: TGTGCCAGCTCACCTGGGACAGGGATGGGCACTGAAGCTTTCTTT.